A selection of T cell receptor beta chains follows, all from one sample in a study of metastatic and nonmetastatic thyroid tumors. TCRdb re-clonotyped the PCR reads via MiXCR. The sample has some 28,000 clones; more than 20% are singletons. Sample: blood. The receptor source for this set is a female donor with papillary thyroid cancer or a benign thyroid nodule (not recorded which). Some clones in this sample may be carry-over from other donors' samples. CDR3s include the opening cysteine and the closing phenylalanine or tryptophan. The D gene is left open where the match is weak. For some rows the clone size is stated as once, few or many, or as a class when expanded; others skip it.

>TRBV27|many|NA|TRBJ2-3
TGTGCCAGCAGTCGCGGCGCAGATACGCAGTATTTT
CASSRGADTQYF
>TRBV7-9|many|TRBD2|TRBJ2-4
TGTGCCAGCAGCTTAGTGCTAGGGACTAGCGGGAGTACGTTGGGCAAAAACATTCAGTACTTC
CASSLVLGTSGSTLGKNIQYF
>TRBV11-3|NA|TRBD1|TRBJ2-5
TGTGCCAGCACCTTAGGGGGACAGCCCCAAGAGAGCCAGTACTTC
CASTLGGQPQESQYF
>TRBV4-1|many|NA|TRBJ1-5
TGCGCCAGCAGTCATAGAATAGGGGGACAGCCCCAGCATTTT
CASSHRIGGQPQHF
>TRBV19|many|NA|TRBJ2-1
TGTGCCAGTAGTACCGGGGCCGATCGGAATGAGCAGTTCTTC
CASSTGADRNEQFF
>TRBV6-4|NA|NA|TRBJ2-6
TGTGCCACACGTCCGGGGGTCTCTGGGGCCAACGTCCTGACTTTC
CATRPGVSGANVLTF
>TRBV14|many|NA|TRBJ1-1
TGTGCCAGCAGCCTAAGAACAGGAAGCGTCACTGAAGCTTTCTTT
CASSLRTGSVTEAFF
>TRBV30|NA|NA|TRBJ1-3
TGTGCCTGGAGTGTAAACTTTTGGGGTGCTGGAAACACCATATATTTT
CAWSVNFWGAGNTIYF
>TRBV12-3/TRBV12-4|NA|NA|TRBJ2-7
TGTGCCAGCAGCCGCAGGAGATCCTACGAGCAGTACTTC
CASSRRRSYEQYF
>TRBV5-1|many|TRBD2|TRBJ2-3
TGCGCCAGCAGCGCCGGTAACGGGGGGGCAGATACGCAGTATTTT
CASSAGNGGADTQYF
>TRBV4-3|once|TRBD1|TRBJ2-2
TGCGCCAGCAGCATCCAGGGGGCCGCGAACACCGGGGAGCTGTTTTTT
CASSIQGAANTGELFF
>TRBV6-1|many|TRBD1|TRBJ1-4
TGTGCCAGCAGAGGGCTGACAGGGATGATGGATGAAAAACTGTTTTTT
CASRGLTGMMDEKLFF
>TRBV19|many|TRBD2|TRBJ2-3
TGTGCCAGTAGTATGAGACTAGCGGGGCCGAGAAAGACAGATACGCAGTATTTT
CASSMRLAGPRKTDTQYF
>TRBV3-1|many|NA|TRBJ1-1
TGTGCCAGCAGGAACAATCGATGGACTGAAGCTTTCTTT
CASRNNRWTEAFF
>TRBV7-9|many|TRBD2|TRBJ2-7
TGTGCCAGCAGCCGCGGGAGCTCCTACGAGCAGTACTTC
CASSRGSSYEQYF
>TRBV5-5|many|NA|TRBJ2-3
TGTGCCAGCAGCTTTAGCGAATATACGCAGTATTTT
CASSFSEYTQYF
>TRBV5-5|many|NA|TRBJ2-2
TGTGCCAGCAGCCTTACAGCGACGAACACCGGGGAGCTGTTTTTT
CASSLTATNTGELFF
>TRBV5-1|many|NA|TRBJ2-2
TGCGCCAGCAGCTGGGGTAACACCGGGGAGCTGTTTTTT
CASSWGNTGELFF
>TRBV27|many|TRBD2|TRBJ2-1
TGTGCCACCAGGCGCGGGAGGGCCGGTGCATCCTACAATGAGCAGTTCTTC
CATRRGRAGASYNEQFF
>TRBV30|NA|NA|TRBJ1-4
TGTGCCTGGAGTGCCAGGGGATATGCGAGCGAAAAACTGTTTTTT
CAWSARGYASEKLFF
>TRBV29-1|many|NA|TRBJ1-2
TGCAGCGAGCCGACAGGACACCTCTATGGCTACACCTTC
CSEPTGHLYGYTF
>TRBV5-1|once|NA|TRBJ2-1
TGCGCCAGCATCAGGGTCAATGAGCAGTTCTTC
CASIRVNEQFF
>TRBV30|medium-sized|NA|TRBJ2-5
TGTGCCTGGAGTGTTCCCGGGGGGACCCAGTACTTC
CAWSVPGGTQYF